Shown below are 32 T cell receptor beta chains from a single sample sequenced in a study of T cells in Graves' hyperthyroidism and ophthalmopathy. RNA transcripts gave rise to amplified TCR beta CDR3 regions. HTBI primers were the set used in a first-round RT-PCR of the TCR CDR3. One entry per CDR3 protein results from TCRdb running MiXCR on the multiplex PCR reads. The table shows about 320,000 distinct CDR3 sequences, with 16% occurring only once. Source material: blood. The origin of the receptors is a man in his thirties or forties with Graves' hyperthyroidism.

The sample holds a few counts of this clonotype. This chain uses TRBV15 with TRBJ2-4; D not resolved. Germline V gene sequence: CDR1 LNHNV, CDR2 YYDKDF (reference sequence). The CDR3 is 13 residues long. Trimming left V 7 bases short and J 5 bases short, with 12 bases between. Written as DNA, the CDR3 is TGTGCCACCACCACGTTTGGCGAAAACATTCAGTACTTC. Translated: CATTTFGENIQYF.

This clonotype was picked up many times. The chain recombines TRBV18 with TRBJ2-1, with D possibly matching TRBD1 (7 bases). Trimming took 6 bases from V and 4 from J, leaving 16 bases between them. The germline V gene has CDR1 KGHSH and CDR2 LQKENI. This CDR3 is 15 amino acids long. The CDR3 sequence: CASSPSAGQYNEQFF. For the CDR3, the DNA is TGTGCCAGCTCCCCGTCGGCGGGACAGTACAATGAGCAGTTCTTC.

This clonotype has at least ten counts. The V gene is TRBV3-1, the J gene TRBJ1-1; TRBD1 agrees at 7 bases. This CDR3 region has 15 residues. Germline trimming cut 1 base from V and 4 bases from J; bases unmatched to any gene: 6. Looked up from germline, CDR1 is LGHDT and CDR2 is YNNKEL (reference sequence). The CDR3 reads CASSQAWAGGTEAFF. CDR3 sequence (DNA): TGTGCCAGCAGCCAAGCATGGGCAGGGGGCACTGAAGCTTTCTTT.

J is TRBJ1-2 and V is TRBV28; maybe TRBD1 (5 bases). The CDR3 totals 15 residues. Between the trimmed V and J ends, which lost 2 bases and 4 bases, there was a span of 14 bases. CDR1 and CDR2 from the germline V gene are MDHEN and SYDVKM. CDR3 sequence: CASSLGSQGIYGYTF. CDR3 DNA: TGTGCCAGCAGTTTAGGTAGTCAGGGAATCTATGGCTACACCTTC.

The table lists this clonotype with a few counts. The chain uses TRBV6-5 and TRBJ2-7; 7 bases line up with TRBD1. Losses at the gene ends were 6 bases for V and 5 bases for J; bases not matched to a gene: 10. The CDR3 consists of 14 residues. Per the germline V gene, CDR1 is MNHEY and CDR2 is SVGAGI. This CDR3 is CASRTRQGGDEQYF. The CDR3 DNA reads TGTGCCAGCAGGACTCGACAGGGTGGGGACGAGCAGTACTTC.

In its sample, this clonotype was seen a few times. The J gene is TRBJ2-2, the V gene TRBV29-1; D not certain. The CDR3 has 11 amino acids. The germline V gene has CDR1 SQVTM and CDR2 ANQGSEA. Trimming left V 4 bases short and J 6 bases short, with 6 bases between. In DNA, the CDR3 is TGCAGCGTTGTTACAGCCGGGGAGCTGTTTTTT. This translates into CSVVTAGELFF.

This sequence joins TRBV5-4 and TRBJ2-5; 8 bases fit TRBD1. The junction had 6 bases not matched to a gene; V was cut back by 7 bases and J by 1 base. The germline CDR1 and CDR2 sequences are SGHNT and YYREEE (reference sequence). The CDR3 has 14 residues. CDR3 DNA: TGTGCCAGCTCGGATGGGACAGGCCAAGAGACCCAGTACTTC. Its protein is CASSDGTGQETQYF.

This clonotype was recorded once. This may be a read error: a much more frequent sequence differs by one nucleotide. The V and J genes are TRBV11-3 and TRBJ2-3; D may be TRBD1 (5 bases). Germline CDR1 is SGHNT and CDR2 is YENEEA. This CDR3 contains 13 residues. CDR3 sequence reads: CAWSSGFTDMQYF. Written as DNA, the CDR3 is TGTGCCTGGAGTTCAGGGTTCACAGATATGCAGTATTTT.

This clonotype was recorded many times. The V call is TRBV12-3 or TRBV12-4, the J call TRBJ2-1; TRBD2 agrees at 7 bases. This CDR3 is built from 17 residues. The J segment lost 5 bases and the V segment lost 5 bases, leaving 15 bases of the junction unmatched. The CDR3 DNA sequence: TGTGCCAGCAGTCCCCCCACTGGTTTGAGCGGGGACAATGAGCAGTTCTTC. The encoded protein is CASSPPTGLSGDNEQFF.

As for this clonotype: This may come from a read error, since a much larger clone is one base off. This rearrangement joins TRBV28 to TRBJ2-7, with a possible D match to TRBD1 (5 bases). The CDR3 contains 13 residues. In germline, CDR1 is MDHEN, CDR2 SYDVKM. V shed 11 bases and J shed 3 bases, with 17 bases lying between them. The CDR3 region has the DNA TGTGCCGCCAAGAAGACAGAAATCTACGAGCAGTACTTC. Protein: CAAKKTEIYEQYF.

This clonotype was picked up many times. This chain connects TRBV11-1 to TRBJ2-1; 7 bases map to TRBD2. The V and J ends lost 5 bases and 3 bases, in that order; junction bases with no gene match: 10. The CDR3 is made up of 16 amino acids. Germline V CDR1 and CDR2: SGHAT, FQDESV (reference sequence). CDR3 DNA sequence: TGTGCCAGCAGCAAGGACCCCCCGGGGGGCTACAATGAGCAGTTCTTC. Its translation: CASSKDPPGGYNEQFF. Together with reference TRBV11-1 and TRBJ2-1, the CDR3 gives the full variable domain: EAEVAQSPRYKITEKSQAVAFWCDPISGHATLYWYRQILGQGPELLVQFQDESVVDDSQLPKDRFSAERLKGVDSTLKIQPAELGDSAMYLCASSKDPPGGYNEQFFGPGTRLTVL.

This clonotype was picked up a small number of times. The chain carries TRBV30 and TRBJ2-7; TRBD1 matches at 8 bases. Losses at the gene ends were 5 bases for V and 2 bases for J; bases not matched to a gene: 8. Germline V gene sequence: CDR1 GTSNPN, CDR2 SVGIG (reference sequence). The CDR3 extends over 14 amino acids. DNA of the CDR3: TGTGCCTGGGAGGACAGGGCCCACCCCTACGAGCAGTACTTC. This codes for CAWEDRAHPYEQYF.

This clonotype was seen at least ten times. The V and J genes are TRBV4-2 and TRBJ2-3; D call uncertain. The V gene lost 0 bases and the J gene lost 5 bases, with 9 bases spanning the gap. Germline V gives CDR1 LGHNA, CDR2 YNFKEQ. The CDR3 has 14 amino acids. CDR3 residues: CASSQDNGEDTQYF. DNA of the CDR3: TGTGCCAGCAGCCAAGATAACGGTGAAGATACGCAGTATTTT.

This clonotype was detected many times. The V gene is TRBV6-1, the J gene TRBJ2-2, with TRBD1 matching 8 bases. This CDR3 contains 14 residues. V trimming: 6 bases; J trimming: 6 bases; junction bases outside the gene matches: 6. Germline assignment: CDR1 MNHNS and CDR2 SASEGT. The CDR3 spells CASSQGADAGELFF. The CDR3 DNA reads as TGTGCCAGCAGCCAGGGGGCCGATGCCGGGGAGCTGTTTTTT.

This clonotype was seen more than once but under ten times. This rearrangement joins TRBV5-5 to TRBJ1-3; D not certain. V gave up 0 bases and J gave up 0 bases, with 10 bases separating them. In germline, CDR1 is SGHKS, CDR2 YYEKEE (reference sequence). The length of the CDR3 is 16 residues. The CDR3 nucleotides read TGTGCCAGCAGCTTGGGGGCCCCAAACTCTGGAAACACCATATATTTT. Translated, it gives CASSLGAPNSGNTIYF.

At least ten counts were recorded for this clonotype. V is TRBV11-2 and J is TRBJ2-7; 9 bases match TRBD1. Germline V lookup: CDR1 SGHAT, CDR2 FQNNGV. This CDR3 comprises 15 residues. Losses at the gene ends were 3 bases for V and 5 bases for J; bases not matched to a gene: 8. The CDR3 DNA follows: TGTGCCAGCAGCTTCCCGGGACAGGGCTTGAACGAGCAGTACTTC. Amino acid sequence: CASSFPGQGLNEQYF.

This clonotype was recorded at least ten times. The chain employs TRBV10-3 and TRBJ2-5, with TRBD2 matching over 9 bases. V shed 6 bases and J 1 base; nucleotides not matched to a gene: 6. Germline CDR1 and CDR2: ENHRY and SYGVKD. The CDR3 consists of 15 residues. CDR3 amino acids: CAIREGGRAQETQYF. The CDR3 region has the DNA TGTGCCATCAGAGAGGGCGGGAGGGCCCAAGAGACCCAGTACTTC.

The genes are TRBV28 and TRBJ2-7, with 7 bases lining up with TRBD1. The V gene end was trimmed by 3 bases and the J gene end by 4 bases; junction bases not matched to a gene: 6. The CDR3 runs to 14 residues. Germline loops: CDR1 MDHEN, CDR2 SYDVKM. The CDR3 here is CASSFTQGLYEQYF. CDR3 sequence (DNA): TGTGCCAGCAGTTTCACACAGGGGCTGTACGAGCAGTACTTC.

The chain joins TRBV7-2 to TRBJ2-6; D remains unclear. The CDR3 length is 18 residues. Germline V lookup: CDR1 SGHTA, CDR2 FQGNSA. V shed 2 bases and J shed 0 bases, with 14 bases lying between them. The CDR3 here is CASSLNFPGPSGANVLTF. In DNA, the CDR3 is TGTGCCAGCAGCTTAAATTTCCCAGGTCCCTCTGGGGCCAACGTCCTGACTTTC.

Many counts were recorded for this clonotype. This chain connects TRBV30 to TRBJ2-5; TRBD1 might be the D (6 bases). V shed 3 bases and J shed 5 bases, with 25 bases lying between them. The V gene's germline CDR1 is GTSNPN and CDR2 SVGIG (reference sequence). The CDR3 loop spans 17 amino acids. The CDR3 loop is CAWRAGSTGTYTETQYF. Here the CDR3 DNA reads TGTGCCTGGAGGGCAGGTTCAACCGGGACATATACGGAGACCCAGTACTTC.

This chain uses TRBV25-1 with TRBJ1-2; possible D gene TRBD1, 5 bases. V was pared by 10 bases and J by 7 bases, with 13 bases between. Per the germline V gene, CDR1 is MGHDK and CDR2 is SYGVNS. The CDR3 spans 11 residues. CDR3 residues: CATDGGVGYTF. The CDR3 DNA reads TGTGCCACCGACGGGGGTGTTGGCTACACCTTC.

This clonotype was recorded many times. The chain employs TRBV7-2 and TRBJ2-7, with TRBD2 matching over 10 bases. Germline V lookup: CDR1 SGHTA, CDR2 FQGNSA. After removal of 5 bases from V and 3 bases from J, the junction contained 10 bases not matched to a gene. The CDR3 is 16 residues long. In DNA form, the CDR3 reads TGTGCCAGCAGCGCTGGAATAGCGGGAGGTTACTACGAGCAGTACTTC. This gives the protein CASSAGIAGGYYEQYF.

This clonotype was counted a few times. The chain recombines TRBV10-1 with TRBJ1-5; 7 bases are shared with TRBD1. Germline loops: CDR1 WNHNN, CDR2 SYGVQD (reference sequence). Trimming at V came to 10 bases and at J to 0 bases, leaving 9 bases not matched to a gene. The CDR3 sequence is 15 residues long. CDR3 protein: CAKPGTANSNQPQHF. CDR3 nucleotides: TGCGCCAAACCTGGGACAGCTAATAGCAATCAGCCCCAGCATTTT.

This clonotype showed up many times. V usage is TRBV12-3 or TRBV12-4 and J usage is TRBJ2-1, with 7 bases matching TRBD2. This CDR3 contains 16 residues. V shed 7 bases, J shed 6 bases, and the junction held 15 bases outside the gene matches. CDR3 amino acids: CASTPPGLRGGNEQFF. CDR3 nucleotides: TGTGCCAGCACTCCTCCGGGACTACGAGGTGGCAATGAGCAGTTCTTC.

In DNA, the CDR3 is TGTGCCAGCAGCCTCGAGGCCGGTCTCTATGGCTACACCTTC. Amino acids: CASSLEAGLYGYTF. This chain uses TRBV7-9 with TRBJ1-2; no clear D gene. The germline CDR1 and CDR2 sequences are SEHNR and FQNEAQ (reference sequence). The length of the CDR3 is 14 residues. Trimming left V 5 bases short and J 4 bases short, with 14 bases between.

This clonotype was picked up a small number of times. The chain combines TRBV19 with TRBJ1-2; D is undetermined. V was shortened by 3 bases and J by 4 bases, with 9 bases between the two germline ends. CDR1 and CDR2 (germline): LNHDA, SQIVND (reference sequence). The CDR3 covers 13 residues. The CDR3 region has the DNA TGTGCCAGTAGTATGTTGGAGAGCTATGGCTACACCTTC. Translating gives CASSMLESYGYTF.

This clonotype was recorded at least ten times. This rearrangement joins TRBV20-1 to TRBJ2-3, with unresolved D. CDR1 and CDR2 (germline): DFQATT, SNEGSKA (reference sequence). This CDR3 region has 8 residues. V lost 7 bases to trimming and J lost 5 bases, with 1 base between them. DNA for the CDR3: TGCAGTGAAGATACGCAGTATTTT. This encodes CSEDTQYF.

The table lists this clonotype with many counts. The chain combines TRBV12-5 with TRBJ2-1, with 7 bases lining up with TRBD2. The CDR3 consists of 16 residues. V was clipped by 0 bases and J by 6 bases; unmatched bases: 8. CDR1 and CDR2 (germline): LGHNT, FRNRAP. Written as DNA, the CDR3 is TGTGCTAGTGGTTTGGTAATGGCTAGCGGAATCAATGAGCAGTTCTTC. It translates to CASGLVMASGINEQFF.

This clonotype was seen only a few times. The DNA is omitted, as the CDR3 cannot be located on it reliably, and the CDR3 follows TCRdb's listing. The gene calls are TRBV7-9 and TRBJ2-5. Looked up from germline, CDR1 is SEHNR and CDR2 is FQNEAQ (reference sequence). The CDR3 numbers 14 amino acids, ends counted. The CDR3 here is CASSSSGSGETQYF.

This clonotype has at least ten counts. The genes are TRBV28 and TRBJ2-7; 8 nucleotides line up with TRBD2. CDR1 MDHEN and CDR2 SYDVKM come from the germline V gene. The CDR3 is 20 amino acids. The J segment lost 0 bases and the V segment lost 8 bases, leaving 24 bases of the junction unmatched. This chain's CDR3 is CASCSMAGGAMTPSSYEQYF. The DNA for the CDR3 is TGTGCCAGCTGCTCGATGGCGGGGGGCGCCATGACCCCGAGCTCCTACGAGCAGTACTTC.

The table lists this clonotype with many counts. The V and J genes are TRBV6-5 and TRBJ2-3, with 10 positions matching TRBD2. From germline, CDR1 is MNHEY and CDR2 SVGAGI. The CDR3 is made up of 16 amino acids. The junction had 5 bases not matched to a gene; V was cut back by 0 bases and J by 5 bases. The chain's CDR3 is CASSYSEREGVDTQYF. In DNA form, the CDR3 reads TGTGCCAGCAGTTACTCCGAGCGGGAGGGGGTAGATACGCAGTATTTT.

This clonotype was observed many times. J is TRBJ2-7 and V is TRBV18, with D maybe TRBD1 (6 bases). The CDR3 covers 14 residues. Germline CDR1 reads KGHSH; CDR2 reads LQKENI. V lost 5 bases and J 3 bases, leaving 14 bases between the germline ends. The DNA for the CDR3 is TGTGCCAGCTCAGTCTTGGGACATCACTACGAGCAGTACTTC. This codes for CASSVLGHHYEQYF.